This TCR beta chain was obtained from a study of T cells in Graves' hyperthyroidism and ophthalmopathy. Patients between 18 and 65 years old had hyperthyroidism, newly diagnosed and lasting under 2 months. Orbital computed tomography, thyroid ultrasound, serum thyroxine and TRAb, and clinical symptoms together informed the diagnoses. CDR3 length: 13 amino acids. Deletions cut 6 bases from V and 4 bases from J, with 9 bases between. Researchers amplified the TCR beta CDR3 regions from RNA transcripts. TCR CDR3 underwent first-round RT-PCR with the HTBI primer set. TCRdb reanalysed the multiplex PCR reads using MiXCR and keeps one entry per CDR3 protein. The table has about 360,000 distinct CDR3 sequences, roughly 14% seen once. This clonotype was picked up many times.

This chain connects TRBV12-3 or TRBV12-4 to TRBJ2-2; D is uncertain. This clonotype was obtained from a woman younger than 30 with Graves' hyperthyroidism that later progressed to Graves' ophthalmopathy. The sample was blood. The CDR3 DNA follows: TGTGCCAGCAGCACCGAAGGCACCGGGGAGCTGTTTTTT. Residues: CASSTEGTGELFF.